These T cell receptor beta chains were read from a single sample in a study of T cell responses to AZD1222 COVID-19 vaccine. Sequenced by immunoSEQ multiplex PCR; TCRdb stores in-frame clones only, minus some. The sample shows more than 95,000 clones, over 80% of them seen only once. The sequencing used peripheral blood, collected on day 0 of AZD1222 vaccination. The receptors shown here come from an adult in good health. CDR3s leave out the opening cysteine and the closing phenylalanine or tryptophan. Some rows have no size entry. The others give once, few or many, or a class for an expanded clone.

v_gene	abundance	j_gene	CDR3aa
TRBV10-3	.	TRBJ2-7	AISESRGQGSYEQY
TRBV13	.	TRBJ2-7	ASSFQGGIYEQY
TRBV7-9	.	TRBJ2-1	ASSALLGNEQF
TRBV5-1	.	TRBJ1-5	ASSQGIGPQGTQH
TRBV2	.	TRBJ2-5	ASSEFRPTAGLTQY
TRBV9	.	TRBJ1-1	ASSPGQANTEAF
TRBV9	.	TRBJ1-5	ASSALGVNQPQH
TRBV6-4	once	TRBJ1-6	ASSDSVDHNSPLH
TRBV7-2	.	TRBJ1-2	ASSLGSKREGSGYT
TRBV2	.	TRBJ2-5	ASRRQGVGETQY
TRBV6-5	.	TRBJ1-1	ASSKIGQDGRAF